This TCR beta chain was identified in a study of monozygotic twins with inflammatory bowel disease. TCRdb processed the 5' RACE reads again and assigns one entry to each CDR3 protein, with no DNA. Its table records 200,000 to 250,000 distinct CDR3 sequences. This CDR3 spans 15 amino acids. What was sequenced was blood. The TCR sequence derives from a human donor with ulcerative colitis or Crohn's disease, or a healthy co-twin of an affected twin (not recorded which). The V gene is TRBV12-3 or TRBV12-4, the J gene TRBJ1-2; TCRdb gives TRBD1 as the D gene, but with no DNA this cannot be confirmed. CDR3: CASSPGGRRGYGYTF.